These 5 T cell receptor beta chains originate from one sample sequenced in a study of control samples from healthy donors and cancer patients. Clones were sequenced by immunoSEQ multiplex PCR, and TCRdb holds only the in-frame ones, with some missing. The table includes roughly 120,000 clones, approximately 93% detected once. Sequenced sample: blood. The receptors originated from a man aged 25-45 years in good health.

This clone was found a few times. V usage is TRBV14 and J usage is TRBJ1-2; 8 bases map to TRBD1. Trimming at V came to 4 bases and at J to 6 bases, leaving 4 bases not matched to a gene. There are 13 residues in the CDR3. Per germline, CDR1 SGHDN and CDR2 FVKESK. The CDR3 DNA reads TGTGCCAGCAGCCGGTGGACAGGGCATGGCTACACCTTC. It is translated as CASSRWTGHGYTF.

The chain links TRBV18 to TRBJ2-7, with 7 bases aligning to TRBD1. Looked up from germline, CDR1 is KGHSH and CDR2 is LQKENI. The CDR3 is 14 residues long. V dropped 0 bases and J dropped 4; count of bases not matched to a gene: 3. Written as DNA, the CDR3 is TGTGCCAGCTCACCACCGGACAGGTCTTACGAGCAGTACTTC. Amino acid sequence: CASSPPDRSYEQYF.

The chain employs TRBV6-6 and TRBJ2-5; possible D gene TRBD1, 5 bases. Looked up from germline, CDR1 is MNHNY and CDR2 is SVGAGI (reference sequence). The V end lost 2 bases, the J end lost 1 base, and 8 bases lay between the germline ends. This CDR3 has 14 amino acids. DNA of the CDR3: TGTGCCAGCAGTTACGGGGCGGCCCAAGAGACCCAGTACTTC. Encoded protein: CASSYGAAQETQYF.

The gene calls are TRBV5-1 and TRBJ2-5, with 9 bases fitting TRBD2. V dropped 4 bases and J dropped 4; count of bases not matched to a gene: 5. The germline CDR1 and CDR2 sequences are SGHRS and YFSETQ. The CDR3 has 14 residues. The CDR3 protein is CASSPGTSRETQYF. DNA for the CDR3: TGCGCCAGCAGCCCCGGGACTAGCCGAGAGACCCAGTACTTC.

This clone was recorded once. The chain employs TRBV24-1 and TRBJ2-2; no clear D gene. The CDR3 sequence is 13 residues long. The germline V and J ends were trimmed by 0 bases and 5 bases, with 3 bases remaining between them. Per the germline V gene, CDR1 is KGHDR and CDR2 is SFDVKD. CDR3 bases: TGTGCCACCAGTGATTTGCTGACCGGGGAGCTGTTTTTT. It codes for CATSDLLTGELFF.